This T cell receptor beta chain was sequenced during a study of blood T cell repertoires in COVID-19. As for the study in general: Samples taken during acute and convalescent COVID-19 were collected in the United States, Italy and Spain. PBMCs, B-cell-depleted T cells, or T cells provided the cDNA or gDNA that made up the material.

The CDR3 consists of 17 residues. Germline-derived CDR1 and CDR2 are KGHDR and SFDVKD. V dropped 4 bases and J dropped 5; count of bases not matched to a gene: 8. As processed by the authors: The assay estimated nucleated cells by amplifying reference gene primers. This table comes from immunoSEQ multiplex PCR, and its TCRdb copy is limited to in-frame clones, with some not included. That table is the source of V, J and clone size, and D and trimming were worked out from the DNA. The data hold about 60,000 clones, with over 70% observed a single time. This receptor was taken from a man younger than 45 with COVID-19, enrolled during active disease. The sample was peripheral blood. The V and J genes are TRBV24-1 and TRBJ2-3; 13 bases agree with TRBD2. CDR3 sequence reads: CATSDPGTSGIQDTQYF. CDR3 DNA sequence: TGTGCCACCAGTGACCCAGGGACTAGCGGGATTCAAGATACGCAGTATTTT.